This TCR beta chain appears in the sequencing data of a study of blood T cell repertoires in COVID-19. For the study at large: The origin of the acute and convalescent COVID-19 samples was the United States, Italy and Spain.

V shed 6 bases and J 1 base; nucleotides not matched to a gene: 2. In germline, CDR1 is MNHEY, CDR2 SMNVEV (reference sequence). This CDR3 has 13 amino acids. Participant ages covered about 18 to 95 years across 20 to 30 US areas. Authors' data handling: Nucleated cell counts were estimated from reference gene primer amplification. Method: immunoSEQ multiplex PCR; TCRdb's copy keeps in-frame clones and lacks some. Clone size and the V and J calls come from that table; the DNA yielded D and trimming. The table has about 220,000 clones, 85% to 90% seen once. The specimen was PBMCs or T cells enriched from blood (not recorded which). The receptor was derived from a woman younger than 35 in a cohort exposed to, infected with or recovered from COVID-19 (not recorded which). The genes are TRBV27 and TRBJ1-1; the match to TRBD1 covers 7 bases. Written as DNA, the CDR3 is TGTGCCAGCAGGAGGACAGGGAACACTGAAGCTTTCTTT. It yields the protein CASRRTGNTEAFF.